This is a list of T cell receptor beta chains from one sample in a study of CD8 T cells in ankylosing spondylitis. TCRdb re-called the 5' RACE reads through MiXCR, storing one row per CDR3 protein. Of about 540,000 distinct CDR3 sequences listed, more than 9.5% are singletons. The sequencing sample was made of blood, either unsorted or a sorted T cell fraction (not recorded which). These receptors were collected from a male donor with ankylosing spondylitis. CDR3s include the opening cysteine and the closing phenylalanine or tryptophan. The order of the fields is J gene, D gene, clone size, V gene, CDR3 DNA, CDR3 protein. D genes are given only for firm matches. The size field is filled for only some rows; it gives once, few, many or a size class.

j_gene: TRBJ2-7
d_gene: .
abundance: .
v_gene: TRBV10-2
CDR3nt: TGCGCCAGCAGGACTAGCTCCTACGAGCAGTACTTC
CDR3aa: CASRTSSYEQYF

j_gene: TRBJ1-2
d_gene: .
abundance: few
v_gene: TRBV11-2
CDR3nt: TGTGCCAGCAGCTCCCCGCCGGGGGGGTACGGCTATGGCTACACCTTC
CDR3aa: CASSSPPGGYGYGYTF

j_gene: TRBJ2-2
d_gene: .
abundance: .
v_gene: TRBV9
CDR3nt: TGTGCCAGCAGCGTAGGCTGGTCCACCGGGGAGCTGTTTTTT
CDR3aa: CASSVGWSTGELFF

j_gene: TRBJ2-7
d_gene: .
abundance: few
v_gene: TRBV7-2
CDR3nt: TGTGCCAGCAGCTTTATCATCTACGAGCAGTACTTC
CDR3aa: CASSFIIYEQYF

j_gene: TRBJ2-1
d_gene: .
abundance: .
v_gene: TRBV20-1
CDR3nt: TGCAGTGCTAGAGATGCATGGGGGACGAATGAGCAGTTCTTC
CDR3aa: CSARDAWGTNEQFF

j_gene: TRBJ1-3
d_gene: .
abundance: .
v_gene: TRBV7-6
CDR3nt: TGTGCCAGCAGCTTAAATAGGGATACTGGAAACACCATATATTTT
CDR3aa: CASSLNRDTGNTIYF

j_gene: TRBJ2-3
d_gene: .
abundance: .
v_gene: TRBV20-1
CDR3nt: TGCAGTGCCCCAACAGATACGCAGTATTTT
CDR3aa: CSAPTDTQYF

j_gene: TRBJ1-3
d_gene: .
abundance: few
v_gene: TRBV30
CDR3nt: TGTGCCTGGAGTCGCAGGGCGAGGGCTGGAAACACCATATATTTT
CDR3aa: CAWSRRARAGNTIYF

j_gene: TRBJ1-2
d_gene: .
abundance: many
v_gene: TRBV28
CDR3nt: TGTGCCACCGAGACACAGCCTAACTATGGCTACACCTTC
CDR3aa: CATETQPNYGYTF

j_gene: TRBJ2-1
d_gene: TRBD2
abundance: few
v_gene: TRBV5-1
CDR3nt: TGCGCCAGCAGCTTACCCGGGACTAGCGGGACCTACAATGAGCAGTTCTTC
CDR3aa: CASSLPGTSGTYNEQFF

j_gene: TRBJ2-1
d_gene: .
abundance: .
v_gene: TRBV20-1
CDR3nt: TGCAGTGCTAGAGGGGGTAGGAGGGAGTCCTACAATGAGCAGTTCTTC
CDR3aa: CSARGGRRESYNEQFF

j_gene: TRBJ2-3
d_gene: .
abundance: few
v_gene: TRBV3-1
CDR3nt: TGTGCCAGCAGCCAAGGATCCCTCGGAAGCGCAGATACGCAGTATTTT
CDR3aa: CASSQGSLGSADTQYF

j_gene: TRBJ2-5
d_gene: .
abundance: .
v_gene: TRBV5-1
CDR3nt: TGCGCCAGCAGCTTGCCCCAGGGAACCGAGACCCAGTACTTC
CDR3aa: CASSLPQGTETQYF

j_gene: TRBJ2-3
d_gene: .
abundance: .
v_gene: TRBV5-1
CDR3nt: TGCGCCAGCAGCTTGGTCGCGGGAAAGAGCACAGATACGCAGTATTTT
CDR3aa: CASSLVAGKSTDTQYF

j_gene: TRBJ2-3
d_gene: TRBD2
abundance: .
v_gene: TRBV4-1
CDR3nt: TGCGCCAGCAGCCAGTCTAGCGGGAACGGTCGTGGCACAGATACGCAGTATTTT
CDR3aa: CASSQSSGNGRGTDTQYF

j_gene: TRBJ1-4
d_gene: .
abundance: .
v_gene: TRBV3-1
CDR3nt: TGTGCCAGCAGCCAAGAGTCTACAGGCCCCAGGGAGGAAAAACTGTTTTTT
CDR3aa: CASSQESTGPREEKLFF

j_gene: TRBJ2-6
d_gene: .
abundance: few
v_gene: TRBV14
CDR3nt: TGTGCCAGCAGCCCTCGCGGCCCGATCAACGTCCTGACTTTC
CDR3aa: CASSPRGPINVLTF

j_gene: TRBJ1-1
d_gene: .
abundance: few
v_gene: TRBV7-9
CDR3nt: TGTGCCAGCAGCCCCGACAGAACTTACACTGAAGCTTTCTTT
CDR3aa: CASSPDRTYTEAFF

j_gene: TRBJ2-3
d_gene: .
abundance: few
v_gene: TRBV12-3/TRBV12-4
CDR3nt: TGTGCCAGCACCCTAGATGGAGCCGGGACAGATACGCAGTATTTT
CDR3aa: CASTLDGAGTDTQYF

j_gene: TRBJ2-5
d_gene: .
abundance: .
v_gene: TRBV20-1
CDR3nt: TGCAGTGCTAGAGATCTAGTAGGGGGGACCCAGTACTTC
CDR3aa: CSARDLVGGTQYF

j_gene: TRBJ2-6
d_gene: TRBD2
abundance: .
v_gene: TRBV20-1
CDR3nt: TGCAGTGCTAGAGCGGGAGGTGGGGCCAACGTCCTGACTTTC
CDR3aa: CSARAGGGANVLTF

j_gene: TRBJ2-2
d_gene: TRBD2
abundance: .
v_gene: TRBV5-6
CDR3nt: TGTGCCAGCAGCCCCGGGAGGCAGAACACCGGGGAGCTGTTTTTT
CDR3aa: CASSPGRQNTGELFF

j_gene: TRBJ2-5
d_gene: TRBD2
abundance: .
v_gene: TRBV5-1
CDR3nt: TGCGCCAGCAGCCCCTATCGGGACGCGGCGGGAGGGGAGACCCAGTACTTC
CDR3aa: CASSPYRDAAGGETQYF

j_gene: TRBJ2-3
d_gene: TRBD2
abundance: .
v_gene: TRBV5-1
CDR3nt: TGCGCCAGCGAGAAAGGACTAGCGGGAGGAACAGATACGCAGTATTTT
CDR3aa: CASEKGLAGGTDTQYF